This passage covers 11 T cell receptor beta chains from one sample sequenced in a study of T cell responses to AZD1222 COVID-19 vaccine. Assay: immunoSEQ multiplex PCR; the TCRdb copy retains only in-frame clones and omits some. There are about 96,000 clones in the sample; 75% to 90% occur only once, and 26% lies in the top ten. The material sequenced was peripheral blood, taken on day 0 of AZD1222 vaccination. The receptors shown here come from an adult in good health.

This chain uses TRBV12-2 with TRBJ2-5; TRBD2 reflects the table's D call only, with no check against the DNA. TRBV12-2 is a recognized pseudogene. The CDR3 has 14 residues. CDR3 in amino acids: CASRFGTRKETQYF. CDR3 sequence (DNA): TGTGCAAGTCGCTTCGGGACTAGAAAAGAGACCCAGTACTTC.

This clone was found once. The chain is built from TRBV7-9 and TRBJ2-5; D possibly matches TRBD1 or TRBD2 (5 bases each). The CDR3 length is 13 residues. The V gene lost 5 bases and the J gene lost 4 bases, with 11 bases spanning the gap. Looked up from germline, CDR1 is SEHNR and CDR2 is FQNEAQ (reference sequence). The chain's CDR3 is CASSLGTLETQYF. CDR3 sequence (DNA): TGTGCCAGCAGCCTCGGGACGCTAGAGACCCAGTACTTC.

The chain uses TRBV6-5 and TRBJ2-7; TRBD1 is a possible D gene (5 bases). The CDR3 consists of 13 residues. Germline V gene sequence: CDR1 MNHEY, CDR2 SVGAGI. V was shortened by 7 bases and J by 3 bases, with 13 bases between the two germline ends. CDR3 sequence: CASKGSTGYEQYF. The CDR3 DNA is TGTGCCAGCAAGGGGTCCACAGGCTACGAGCAGTACTTC.

The chain is built from TRBV3-1 (or the pseudogene TRBV3-2) and TRBJ1-4, with D maybe TRBD1 (5 bases). Trimming removed 4 bases from V and 3 bases from J, with 12 bases in between. The length of the CDR3 is 15 residues. From germline, CDR1 is LGHDT and CDR2 YNNKEL (reference sequence). CDR3 region: CASSPILGANEKLFF. The DNA of the CDR3 is TGTGCCAGCAGCCCAATCTTGGGGGCTAATGAAAAACTGTTTTTT.

The chain has TRBV7-9 and TRBJ2-1; 9 nucleotides align to TRBD1. Germline lookup yields CDR1 SEHNR and CDR2 FQNEAQ (reference sequence). The V and J ends lost 6 bases and 0 bases, in that order; junction bases with no gene match: 9. The CDR3 sequence is 17 residues long. CDR3 nucleotides: TGTGCCAGCAGTACCGGGGACAGGGTCCTCTCCTACAATGAGCAGTTCTTC. It encodes CASSTGDRVLSYNEQFF.

The chain combines TRBV19 with TRBJ2-3; 14 nucleotides align to TRBD2. In germline, CDR1 is LNHDA, CDR2 SQIVND (reference sequence). The CDR3 is 15 residues long. Trimming took 6 bases from V and 4 from J; bases not matched to a gene: 3. The CDR3 spells CASRTTSGRADTQYF. The CDR3 coding sequence is TGTGCCAGTAGGACGACTAGCGGGAGGGCAGATACGCAGTATTTT.

This chain links TRBV2 with TRBJ2-7, with TRBD1 as a possible D gene (5 bases). Per the germline V gene, CDR1 is SNHLY and CDR2 is FYNNEI. The CDR3 is 15 amino acids. V dropped 8 bases and J dropped 0 bases, with 17 bases sitting between them. CDR3 DNA: TGTGCCAGCCTCCCAGGACATCTAAGCTCCTACGAGCAGTACTTC. It encodes CASLPGHLSSYEQYF. Full variable domain (remainder filled in from reference TRBV2 and TRBJ2-7): EPEVTQTPSHQVTQMGQEVILRCVPISNHLYFYWYRQILGQKVEFLVSFYNNEISEKSEIFDDQFSVERPDGSNFTLKIRSTKLEDSAMYFCASLPGHLSSYEQYFGPGTRLTVT.

This sequence joins TRBV28 and TRBJ2-7, with a weak D call TRBD1 (6 bases). Germline-derived CDR1 and CDR2 are MDHEN and SYDVKM. Deletions cut 6 bases from V and 0 bases from J, with 12 bases between. This CDR3 has 14 residues. The CDR3 here is CASSPGHHSYEQYF. The CDR3, as DNA: TGTGCCAGCAGCCCGGGACATCACTCCTACGAGCAGTACTTC.

The rearrangement links TRBV7-9 to TRBJ2-1; TRBD2 matches at 8 bases. CDR3 length: 16 amino acids. Trimming cost V 1 base and J 4 bases; bases outside gene matches: 6. Per the germline V gene, CDR1 is SEHNR and CDR2 is FQNEAQ (reference sequence). The CDR3 DNA reads as TGTGCCAGCAGCTTAGGGAGCGGGAGTTCTTACAATGAGCAGTTCTTC. Translated, it gives CASSLGSGSSYNEQFF.

This clone appeared a few times. This chain uses TRBV7-9 with TRBJ2-7, with TRBD2 as a possible D gene (6 bases). The CDR3 spans 15 residues. In germline, CDR1 is SEHNR, CDR2 FQNEAQ (reference sequence). Trimming took 5 bases from V and 1 from J, leaving 15 bases between them. Written as DNA, the CDR3 is TGTGCCAGCAGCCCGGAGGGACCCCGTTCCTACGAGCAGTACTTC. Amino acids: CASSPEGPRSYEQYF. The variable domain in full, with the rest retrieved from reference TRBV7-9 and TRBJ2-7, is DTGVSQNPRHKITKRGQNVTFRCDPISEHNRLYWYRQTLGQGPEFLTYFQNEAQLEKSRLLSDRFSAERPKGSFSTLEIQRTEQGDSAMYLCASSPEGPRSYEQYFGPGTRLTVT.

This chain uses TRBV7-3 with TRBJ1-1; 7 nucleotides align to TRBD1. V trimming: 2 bases; J trimming: 2 bases; junction bases outside the gene matches: 5. Germline assignment: CDR1 SGHTA and CDR2 FQGTGA. This CDR3 is built from 15 residues. CDR3 bases: TGTGCCAGCAGCTTAGCTGGGACAGCTAACACTGAAGCTTTCTTT. It translates to CASSLAGTANTEAFF.